This TCR beta chain stems from a study of cytomegalovirus exposure and HLA in healthy donors (dated 2017 in TCRdb). Some background on the complete study: An earlier analysis of under 600 of the donors reported about 290 Gb of sequence data and roughly 100 million unique TCR beta sequences from roughly 180 million T cells. A later analysis re-examined previously published TCR beta repertoires from more than 550 donors and added high-resolution HLA genotyping to investigate patterns of TCR occurrence. Donor age, sex, ethnicity and CMV serostatus were collected together with the repertoire data. Roughly 300 gigabases of sequencing data and approximately 85 million unique TCR sequences were included in an early release covering around 650 HLA-typed donors. On average, about 200,000 unique TCR beta nucleotide sequences were sequenced per donor among 398 genotyped donors of the cohort, with approximately 18% of those sequences being non-productive. Because of strong linkage in the cohort, a few DR-DQ haplotypes were treated as single units for association and clustering. In a later genetic analysis, genome-wide SNP genotypes for about three fifths of the roughly 670 donors were used, and that subset was treated as a discovery cohort. Class I and class II HLA loci were covered by the typing at four-digit resolution. An earlier analysis of around 580 of the donors used high-throughput TCR beta sequencing to judge whether each TCR beta V gene segment behaved as functional or pseudogenic. Typing coverage differed by locus: A, B, C, DRB1 and DQB1 were typed in roughly 620-630 donors, DQA1 in 500 to 550, DPA1 in roughly 590, and DPB1 in 400 to 480. Among the roughly 410 genotyped donors, approximately 76% belonged to the genetic ancestry cluster associated with self-reported Caucasian donors. Using immunosequencing, the study profiled T cell repertoires from some 670 subjects and related those repertoires to cytomegalovirus serostatus. Rather than using new phenotypic data, the later analysis identified candidate immune exposures from TCR beta sequences and from how often those sequences occurred across donors. The study combined high-throughput TCR immunosequencing, statistical association of individual TCRs with disease status, and machine learning to predict cytomegalovirus infection status. The study aimed to test whether cataloging public T cell receptors could reveal signatures of past pathogen exposure. Along with the roughly 610-subject first cohort, a separate validation cohort of approximately 110 different subjects was used. All discovery cohort repertoires had been generated using a single sequencing platform.

Points the paper makes about the study in general: This cohort had only TCR beta chains sequenced, and the lack of alpha or paired-chain data limited which features could be detected. In vitro tests confirmed that a few of the cytomegalovirus-associated TCR beta chains recognize cytomegalovirus antigens. It was suggested by the authors that the approach could potentially be generalized to other disease states and immunological phenotypes. In a later analysis, some 17,000 TCR beta sequences were associated with specific HLA alleles at a false discovery rate of 0.05. When HLA alleles, especially DR and DQ, strongly co-occurred, attributing TCR associations to individual alleles was difficult. Linkage disequilibrium might explain the correlated functional status among segregating V segments, but an unknown experimental factor could not be excluded. The sequencing pipeline was judged likely to have produced a cluster of highly shared sequence variants as a technical artifact. A later genetic analysis reported fewer N-insertions in productive TCRs among donors in an Asian-associated ancestry cluster than the roughly 670-donor mean. In a later analysis, TCR association rates were found to vary across HLA loci, with the most associated TCRs seen for DRB1 alleles and the fewest for HLA-C alleles. A later analysis reported that several top co-occurrence clusters appeared linked to parvovirus B19, influenza, CMV and Epstein-Barr virus. A later analysis found that HLA-associated TCR beta chains were more clonally expanded and had lower generation probabilities than equally common non-associated chains. Because HLA typing was unavailable for some donors at each locus, only the typed subset was used in association tests. A further reported finding was that TCR beta sequences accurately predicted the HLA-A and HLA-B alleles for most subjects in the first cohort. Immune exposure information for the cohort was limited to CMV serostatus. The earlier analysis of approximately 540 of the donors excluded over 15 rarely observed V segments, including chromosome 9 orphons, because counts were too low. In an earlier analysis of more than 450 of the donors, most TCR beta V segments were observed in productive rearrangements about 87% or about 30% of the time, broadly matching IMGT annotations. Sequencing depth was assumed to be roughly uniform across donors in the presence/absence analyses, though that assumption may not hold. An association between a missense DCLRE1C variant and V-gene and J-gene trimming of TCR beta chains was found in a later genetic analysis and replicated in an independent cohort. In a later analysis, most CMV-associated TCR beta chains were found to appear HLA-restricted, with HLA associations seemingly driven largely by CMV exposure. The classifier was reported to diagnose cytomegalovirus status with high specificity and sensitivity in both the original and validation cohorts. The study listed 164 TCR beta chains as associated with cytomegalovirus. Most TCR sequences were seen in very few donors, while some public TCRs were found in many individuals. Because the 87-base-pair reads could not distinguish some IMGT-functional V segments, including TRBV6-2 and TRBV6-3, those segments were excluded.

Library generation was performed with the immunoSEQ multiplex PCR assay. A mixture of 60 forward primers for TCR Vbeta segments and 13 reverse primers for TCR Jbeta segments was used in the multiplex PCR. The CDR3 region of rearranged TCR beta genes was amplified from genomic DNA by a multiplex PCR assay. The Illumina HiSeq System was used to sequence the amplified TCR beta libraries as 87-base-pair reads. The authors processed their data as follows. A later analysis counted about 80 million unique TCR beta chains across the roughly 700 repertoires, and some 11 million of these chains were shared by at least two donors. To remove PCR and sequencing errors, raw reads were error-corrected and collapsed into unique sequences using a nearest-neighbor algorithm that merged closely related sequences. CDR3 sequences were aligned to IMGT reference sequences to assign V, D and J gene segments. For a sequence to be retained, at least a six-nucleotide match to both a V gene segment and a J gene segment was required. Rearrangements were called productive when the CDR3 lacked stop codons and stayed in frame with V and J; all others were non-productive. Following IMGT convention, CDR3 was defined as the stretch from the second conserved V-encoded cysteine to the conserved J-encoded phenylalanine. Sequences without an unambiguous match to a single V gene segment were excluded from the earlier analysis of about 640 of the donors. In an earlier analysis of roughly 500 of the donors, V segments were called functional above 56.7% productive rearrangements and were called segregating when the between-donor standard deviation exceeded 5%. A statistical classification framework was built to diagnose cytomegalovirus status from the catalog of TCR beta chain sequences. In a later analysis, TCR nucleotide sequences were compared against IMGT/GENE-DB human TR gene sequences so that V and J genes could be assigned. In a later analysis, CDR3 sequences and most-parsimonious VDJ recombination scenarios were assigned using the TCRdist pipeline. In a later analysis, each TCR beta chain was defined by its CDR3 amino acid sequence together with its V-gene family, and reads lacking a unique V-gene family were excluded. As a way to deal with suspected cross-contamination and a sequencing artifact, a later analysis dropped roughly 600 nucleotide sequences that were highly shared and had low generation probability. For each public chain, a later analysis derived a clonal expansion index from normalized ranks of inferred template counts within each repertoire. A later analysis computed generation probabilities with a VDJ recombination model fitted to out-of-frame rearrangements, and checked the results against IGoR. In a later analysis, TCR-TCR, TCR-HLA and TCR-CMV co-occurrence was scored with hypergeometric tests, and a repertoire-size bias correction was applied to TCR pairs. A later analysis estimated false discovery rates by permuting HLA or CMV assignments 20 times. A later analysis grouped co-occurring TCRs with DBSCAN, adding TCRdist sequence similarity when clustering within HLA-allele-positive subsets. Repertoires with fewer than 30,000 or more than 120,000 public chains, plus five repertoires with anomalous nucleotide sharing, were excluded from co-occurrence clustering. TCRdb's version of the immuneACCESS table is confined to in-frame rearrangements and falls short of the full clone set. An unresolved V gene accounts for under half of the shortfall where checked; the remainder is of unknown origin. That table gives V, J and clone size, and the DNA gave D and trimming. Within this sample are 180,000 or so clones, with 80% of them counted one time only. The ten top clones hold 1.5% to 2% of the sample.

The cohort comprised 710 or so healthy bone marrow donors. At the time of sampling, every cohort member was nominally healthy, though immune exposures that went unrecorded were likely present. The donor tested CMV seronegative, placing the donor among the 350 to 400 seronegative members of the cohort. A peripheral blood sample was collected from each donor, and TCR beta sequencing was performed on peripheral blood mononuclear cells. The Qiagen DNeasy Blood Extraction Kit was used to extract genomic DNA from the blood cell samples. The CDR3 starts with the cysteine, ends with the phenylalanine, and has 16 residues. Only the CDR3 region is kept as DNA, spanning 48 bases read in frame from base 1. V loses 1 base, J loses 2 bases, and the germline ends lie 13 bases apart. The germline V gene supplies CDR1 SGHRS and CDR2 YFSETQ. This clone was seen more than once but under ten times. What antigen it recognizes has not been identified. Base-call qualities are not available, and no considerably larger clone is one nucleotide away.

Sequenced: PBMCs. This clonotype was sampled from a woman younger than 45 in good health and CMV-seronegative. Recombination linked TRBV5-1 to TRBJ2-1; the D gene is possibly TRBD1, with 5 bases matching. This receptor has the CDR3 CASSLSGSYAYNEQFF. The DNA sequence is as follows: TGCGCCAGCAGCTTGTCAGGGTCCTACGCCTACAATGAGCAGTTCTTC.